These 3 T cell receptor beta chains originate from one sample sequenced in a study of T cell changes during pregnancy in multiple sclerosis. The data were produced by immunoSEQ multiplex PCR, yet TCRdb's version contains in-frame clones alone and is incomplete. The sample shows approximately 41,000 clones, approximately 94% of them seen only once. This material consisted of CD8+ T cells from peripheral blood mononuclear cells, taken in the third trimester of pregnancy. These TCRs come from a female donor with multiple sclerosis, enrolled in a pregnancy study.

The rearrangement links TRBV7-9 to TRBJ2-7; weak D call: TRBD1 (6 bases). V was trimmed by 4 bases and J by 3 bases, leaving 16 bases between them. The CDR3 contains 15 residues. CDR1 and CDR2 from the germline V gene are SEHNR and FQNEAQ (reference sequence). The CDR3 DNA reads TGTGCCAGCAGCTCCCGACAGGCACTCGACTACGAGCAGTACTTC. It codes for CASSSRQALDYEQYF. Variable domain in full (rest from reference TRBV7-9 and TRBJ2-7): DTGVSQNPRHKITKRGQNVTFRCDPISEHNRLYWYRQTLGQGPEFLTYFQNEAQLEKSRLLSDRFSAERPKGSFSTLEIQRTEQGDSAMYLCASSSRQALDYEQYFGPGTRLTVT.

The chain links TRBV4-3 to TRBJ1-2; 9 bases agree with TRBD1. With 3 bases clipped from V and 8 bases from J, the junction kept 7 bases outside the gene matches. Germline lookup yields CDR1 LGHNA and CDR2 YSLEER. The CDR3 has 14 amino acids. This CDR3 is CASSQGTGGAGYTF. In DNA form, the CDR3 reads TGCGCCAGCAGCCAGGGAACAGGGGGCGCGGGCTACACCTTC.

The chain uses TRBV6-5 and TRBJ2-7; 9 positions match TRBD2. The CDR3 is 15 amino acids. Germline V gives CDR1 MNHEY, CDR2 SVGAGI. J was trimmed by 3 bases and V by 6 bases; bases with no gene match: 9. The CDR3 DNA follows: TGTGCCAGCAGCATCGGGACTAGCAACGACTACGAGCAGTACTTC. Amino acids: CASSIGTSNDYEQYF.